This entry is about one T cell receptor (beta chain). Germline V gives CDR1 ENHRY, CDR2 SYGVKD. The CDR3 has 16 residues. V lost 6 bases to trimming and J lost 4 bases, with 21 bases between them. This specimen comes from a study of control samples from healthy donors and cancer patients. Clones were read by immunoSEQ multiplex PCR, and TCRdb kept only the in-frame ones, dropping some. Of 63,000 or so clones in the sample, around 82% were seen once. The sample taken for sequencing was blood. This TCR derives from a man in his fifties or sixties in good health. The chain joins TRBV10-3 to TRBJ1-1; possibly TRBD1 for D (6 bases). The CDR3 loop is CAISATMGAGVTEAFF. CDR3 DNA sequence: TGTGCCATCAGCGCCACGATGGGGGCTGGGGTCACTGAAGCTTTCTTT.